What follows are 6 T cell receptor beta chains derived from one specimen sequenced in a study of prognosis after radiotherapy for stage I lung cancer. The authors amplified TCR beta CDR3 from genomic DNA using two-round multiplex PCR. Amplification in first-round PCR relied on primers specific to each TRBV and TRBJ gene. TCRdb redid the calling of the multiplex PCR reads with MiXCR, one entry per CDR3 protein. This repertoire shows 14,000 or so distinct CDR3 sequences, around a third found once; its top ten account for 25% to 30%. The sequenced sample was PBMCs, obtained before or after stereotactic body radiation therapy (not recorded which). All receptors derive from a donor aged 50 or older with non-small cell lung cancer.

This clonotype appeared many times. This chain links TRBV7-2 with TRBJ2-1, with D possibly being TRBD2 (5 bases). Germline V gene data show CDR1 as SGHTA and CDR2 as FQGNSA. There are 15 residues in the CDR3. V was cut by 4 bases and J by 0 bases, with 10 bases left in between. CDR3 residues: CASSSLGSSYNEQFF. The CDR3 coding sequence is TGTGCCAGCAGCTCCCTGGGGAGCTCCTACAATGAGCAGTTCTTC.

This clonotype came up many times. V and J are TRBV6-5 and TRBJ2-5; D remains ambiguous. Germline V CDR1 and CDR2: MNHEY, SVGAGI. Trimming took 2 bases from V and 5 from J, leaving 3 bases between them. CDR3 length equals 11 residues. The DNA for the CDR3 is TGTGCCAGCAGTTACGGGGAGACCCAGTACTTC. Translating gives CASSYGETQYF.

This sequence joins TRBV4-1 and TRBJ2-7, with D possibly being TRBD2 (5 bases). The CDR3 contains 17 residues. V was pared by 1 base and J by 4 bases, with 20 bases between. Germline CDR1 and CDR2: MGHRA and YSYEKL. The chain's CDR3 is CASSQATNGVRRYEQYF. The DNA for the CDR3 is TGCGCCAGCAGCCAAGCTACCAATGGGGTCAGGAGGTACGAGCAGTACTTC.

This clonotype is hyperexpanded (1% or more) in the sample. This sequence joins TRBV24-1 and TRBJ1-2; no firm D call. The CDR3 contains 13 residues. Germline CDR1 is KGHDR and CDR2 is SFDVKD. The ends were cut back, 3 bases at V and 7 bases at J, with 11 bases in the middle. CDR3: CATSDDNIRGYTF. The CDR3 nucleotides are TGTGCCACCAGTGATGATAACATACGTGGCTACACCTTC.

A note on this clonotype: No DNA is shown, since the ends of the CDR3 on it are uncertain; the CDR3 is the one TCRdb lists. CDR3 region: CASSPTQGMQETQYFGPDYNEQFF. The chain has TRBV27 and TRBJ2-1; the table's D call, TRBD1, was not checked against the DNA. The CDR3 length is 24 residues, termini included. The germline CDR1 and CDR2 sequences are MNHEY and SMNVEV (reference sequence).

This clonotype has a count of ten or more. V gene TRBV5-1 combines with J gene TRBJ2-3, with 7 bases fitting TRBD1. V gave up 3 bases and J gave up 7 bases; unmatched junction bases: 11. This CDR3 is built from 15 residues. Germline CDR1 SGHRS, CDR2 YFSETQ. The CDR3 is CASSSRDSRINTQYF. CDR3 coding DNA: TGCGCCAGCAGCTCCCGGGACAGTCGCATCAATACGCAGTATTTT.